This TCR beta chain was found in a study of response to subunit inactivated influenza vaccine. TCRdb reanalysed the RT-PCR reads using MiXCR and keeps one entry per CDR3 protein. The table includes hundreds of thousands of distinct CDR3 sequences, approximately 24% detected once. A few counts support this clonotype. From germline, CDR1 is SEHNR and CDR2 FQNEAQ (reference sequence). V lost 4 bases, J lost 5 bases, and 17 bases lay in between. The CDR3 loop spans 15 amino acids. Sequencing used CD4+ T cells sorted from PBMCs, obtained around 5 days after vaccination. The chain couples TRBV7-9 to TRBJ2-5; weak D call: TRBD2 (6 bases). This receptor was identified in a man over 45 who received an inactivated influenza vaccine. The CDR3 DNA follows: TGTGCCAGCAGCTATGGGTTCAGCGGAGGGGAGACCCAGTACTTC. Translated, it gives CASSYGFSGGETQYF.